This record looks at one T cell receptor beta chain sequence and its context. Original handling: From reference gene primer amplification, estimates of nucleated cell counts were derived. Libraries were prepared by immunoSEQ multiplex PCR; TCRdb keeps only in-frame clonotypes and omits some of them. V and J calls and clone size are copied from that table; D and trimming were computed from the DNA. The table has 250,000 to 300,000 clones, 83% seen once; the top ten hold about 5%. The data are from a study of blood T cell repertoires in COVID-19. Background on the study: The United States, Italy and Spain were the sources of the acute and convalescent COVID-19 samples. Sources were T cells, B-cell-depleted T cells, or PBMCs; the material itself was cDNA or gDNA.

V shed 2 bases and J shed 0 bases, with 16 bases lying between them. The CDR3 length is 18 residues. The germline CDR1 and CDR2 sequences are MNHNS and SASEGT. V is TRBV6-1 and J is TRBJ2-2; D remains unclear. The specimen was peripheral blood. This receptor was taken from a man in his sixties who had recovered from COVID-19. The CDR3 reads CASSENPVSLANTGELFF. CDR3 DNA: TGTGCCAGCAGTGAAAACCCCGTAAGCCTGGCGAACACCGGGGAGCTGTTTTTT.